This T cell receptor (beta chain) was recorded in a study of T cell changes during pregnancy in multiple sclerosis. The data were produced by immunoSEQ multiplex PCR, yet TCRdb's version contains in-frame clones alone and is incomplete. The sample carries about 73,000 clones, roughly 90% recorded once. V lost 3 bases to trimming and J lost 1 base, with 18 bases between them. Germline V gene lookup returns CDR1 PRHDT and CDR2 FYEKMQ (reference sequence). The CDR3 sequence is 17 residues long. Specimen: peripheral blood, collected after pregnancy. The chain employs TRBV13 and TRBJ1-2; tentatively, D is TRBD1 (5 bases). The sequence derives from a female donor in good health, enrolled as a control in a pregnancy study. The CDR3 is CASSFMGPGRNNYGYTF. The CDR3 nucleotides read TGTGCCAGCAGCTTTATGGGGCCCGGACGGAATAACTATGGCTACACCTTC.